This T cell receptor (beta chain) stems from a study of cytomegalovirus exposure and HLA in healthy donors. This CDR3 is built from 15 residues. V lost 5 bases and J lost 6; bases outside the gene matches: 10. CDR1 and CDR2 from the germline V gene are LNHDA and SQIVND (reference sequence). In the PCR, 60 Vbeta and 13 Jbeta primers were used. The repertoire was sequenced with immunoSEQ multiplex PCR; TCRdb's copy has only in-frame clones and lacks some. This sample carries about 130,000 clones, over 70% of them seen once, and the ten largest clones take under 5%. Study-level results: Later analysis found that TCR beta chains associated with HLA were more clonally expanded than other, equally common chains. Common viral pathogens seemed, in a later analysis, to connect with several of the most significant clusters.

On this clone: What it binds is not known.

Sequencing was carried out using PBMCs. The receptor comes from a man aged 40-49 years in good health and CMV-seropositive. The chain combines TRBV19 with TRBJ1-1, with 9 bases that match TRBD1. CDR3 nucleotide sequence: TGTGCCAGTAGTCCACTACAGGGGGCGATGGCTGAAGCTTTCTTT. Its translation is CASSPLQGAMAEAFF.